These 26 T cell receptor beta chains were sequenced from one sample in a study of blood T cell repertoires in COVID-19. Clones were read by immunoSEQ multiplex PCR, and TCRdb kept only the in-frame ones, dropping some. The sample yields roughly 100,000 clones, 90% to 95% seen once. Sample: peripheral blood. The source of these receptors is a human donor in a cohort sampled during active COVID-19.

V is TRBV4-1 and J is TRBJ2-3, with TRBD2 matching over 8 bases. Germline CDR1 reads MGHRA; CDR2 reads YSYEKL. J lost 1 base, V lost 0 bases, and 15 bases had no gene match. CDR3 length: 20 amino acids. The CDR3: CASSQDPPAGAFFGTDTQYF. The CDR3 DNA reads TGCGCCAGCAGCCAAGATCCCCCAGCGGGGGCTTTTTTTGGCACAGATACGCAGTATTTT.

The chain links TRBV28 to TRBJ2-3, with 10 bases fitting TRBD2. The CDR3 totals 15 residues. Germline lookup yields CDR1 MDHEN and CDR2 SYDVKM. The V gene end was trimmed by 7 bases and the J gene end by 5 bases; junction bases not matched to a gene: 9. The CDR3 reads CASTPQREGLDTQYF. The CDR3 coding sequence is TGTGCCAGCACCCCCCAGCGGGAGGGCCTAGATACGCAGTATTTT.

The rearrangement links TRBV12-3 or TRBV12-4 to TRBJ2-3; TRBD1 might be the D (6 bases). This CDR3 region has 13 residues. V was cut by 6 bases and J by 6 bases, with 13 bases left in between. The CDR3 DNA follows: TGTGCCAGCAGCCCCACCACAGGGGATACGCAGTATTTT. Amino acid sequence: CASSPTTGDTQYF.

This sequence joins TRBV5-4 and TRBJ2-7; a weak D match, TRBD2 (5 bases). V was shortened by 0 bases and J by 2 bases, with 9 bases between the two germline ends. The CDR3 is made up of 14 amino acids. Germline V lookup: CDR1 SGHNT, CDR2 YYREEE (reference sequence). In DNA form, the CDR3 reads TGTGCCAGCAGCTTGGGAGGAGGACCCTACGAGCAGTACTTC. Protein product: CASSLGGGPYEQYF.

The chain combines TRBV10-3 with TRBJ2-7; no clear D. The CDR3 is 13 amino acids. From germline, CDR1 is ENHRY and CDR2 SYGVKD. Trimming shortened V by 2 bases and J by 5 bases, and 10 bases separated the two germline ends. CDR3 coding DNA: TGTGCCATCAGTGAGGACCCGAGCGACGAGCAGTACTTC. As protein: CAISEDPSDEQYF.

The chain combines TRBV4-2 with TRBJ2-6, with a weak D call TRBD2 (5 bases). CDR3 length equals 15 residues. Trimming removed 0 bases from V and 3 bases from J, with 6 bases in between. Germline CDR1 reads LGHNA; CDR2 reads YNFKEQ. The DNA of the CDR3 is TGTGCCAGCAGCCAAGAGGAGGATGGGGCCAACGTCCTGACTTTC. It yields the protein CASSQEEDGANVLTF.

This chain connects TRBV12-3 or TRBV12-4 to TRBJ1-3; D not certain. This CDR3 region has 12 residues. V gave up 5 bases and J gave up 7 bases, with 9 bases separating them. The CDR3 DNA reads as TGTGCCAGCAGTCTATCGCGGAACACCATATATTTT. Amino acid sequence: CASSLSRNTIYF.

The rearrangement joins TRBV24-1 to TRBJ1-2, with a tentative D call TRBD1 (5 bases). This CDR3 has 16 amino acids. V was trimmed by 0 bases and J by 6 bases, leaving 16 bases between them. Germline values: CDR1 KGHDR, CDR2 SFDVKD. CDR3 residues: CATSDLHGRALDGYTF. The CDR3 DNA reads as TGTGCCACCAGTGATTTGCACGGCAGGGCCCTCGATGGCTACACCTTC.

This clone was seen a few times. The chain joins TRBV4-1 to TRBJ2-7, with 9 bases aligning to TRBD2. CDR1 is MGHRA, CDR2 YSYEKL, per germline. V trimming: 1 base; J trimming: 5 bases; junction bases outside the gene matches: 3. The CDR3 loop spans 14 amino acids. For the CDR3, the DNA is TGCGCCAGCAGCCAAGGGGCTAGCGGGAACGAGCAGTACTTC. Translated, it gives CASSQGASGNEQYF.

The chain joins TRBV19 to TRBJ1-5; 9 nucleotides agree with TRBD1. The CDR3 covers 20 residues. V shed 3 bases, J shed 7 bases, and the junction held 22 bases outside the gene matches. Germline CDR1 is LNHDA and CDR2 is SQIVND (reference sequence). The chain's CDR3 is CASSIATTFVGDRVGQPQHF. The CDR3 DNA reads TGTGCCAGTAGTATTGCGACCACTTTCGTAGGGGACAGGGTAGGCCAGCCCCAGCATTTT.

The chain couples TRBV9 to TRBJ1-6, with D possibly being TRBD1 (5 bases). Looked up from germline, CDR1 is SGDLS and CDR2 is YYNGEE. The V end lost 0 bases, the J end lost 7 bases, and 11 bases lay between the germline ends. This CDR3 comprises 15 residues. The CDR3 spells CASSVAGGQNSPLHF. The CDR3 region has the DNA TGTGCCAGCAGCGTAGCTGGCGGACAAAATTCACCCCTCCACTTT.

V is TRBV7-3 and J is TRBJ2-1; D is unclear. Germline assignment: CDR1 SGHTA and CDR2 FQGTGA. V was clipped by 0 bases and J by 9 bases, with 9 bases between them. CDR3 length equals 13 residues. The CDR3 region is CASSLTTGGEQFF. The CDR3 DNA reads TGTGCCAGCAGCTTAACGACCGGCGGTGAGCAGTTCTTC.

The V call is TRBV5-1, the J call TRBJ1-2; unclear D gene. Germline CDR1 and CDR2: SGHRS and YFSETQ. The V gene lost 4 bases and the J gene lost 1 base, with 11 bases spanning the gap. The CDR3 is 14 residues long. Here the CDR3 reads CASSPRNGNYGYTF. The DNA for the CDR3 is TGCGCCAGCAGCCCGAGAAATGGTAACTATGGCTACACCTTC.

This chain uses TRBV27 with TRBJ2-1; D not resolved. The CDR3 is 12 residues long. Deletions cut 3 bases from V and 7 bases from J, with 7 bases between. CDR1 is MNHEY and CDR2 is SMNVEV in the germline V gene (reference sequence). This chain's CDR3 is CASSFSSNEQFF. The CDR3 nucleotides read TGTGCCAGCAGTTTCTCCAGTAATGAGCAGTTCTTC.

V usage is TRBV6-2 or TRBV6-3 and J usage is TRBJ1-2; D not resolved. Between the trimmed V and J ends, which lost 1 base and 7 bases, there was a span of 10 bases. This CDR3 is built from 13 residues. The germline CDR1 and CDR2 sequences are MNHEY and SVGEGT. The CDR3 protein is CASSYLTMAGYTF. In DNA form, the CDR3 reads TGTGCCAGCAGTTACTTAACAATGGCTGGCTACACCTTC.

This rearrangement joins TRBV20-1 to TRBJ2-7, with D uncertain. Germline V gene lookup returns CDR1 DFQATT and CDR2 SNEGSKA (reference sequence). CDR3 length: 11 residues. V was shortened by 5 bases and J by 4 bases, with 9 bases between the two germline ends. CDR3 in amino acids: CSAVCSYEQYF. The CDR3 DNA is TGCAGTGCTGTGTGTTCGTACGAGCAGTACTTC.

The CDR3 DNA is TGTGCCTGGAGGGGGACAGGGGGCACGGGTCAGCCCCAGCATTTT. Residues: CAWRGTGGTGQPQHF. This chain connects TRBV30 to TRBJ1-5; 12 positions match TRBD1. Per germline, CDR1 GTSNPN and CDR2 SVGIG (reference sequence). J was trimmed by 6 bases and V by 3 bases; bases with no gene match: 6. The CDR3 length is 15 residues.

The chain couples TRBV6-5 to TRBJ2-1, with D maybe TRBD2 (5 bases). The CDR3 extends over 14 amino acids. Trimming shortened V by 10 bases and J by 0 bases, and 13 bases separated the two germline ends. Germline CDR1 and CDR2: MNHEY and SVGAGI. The CDR3 DNA follows: TGTGCCACCGAGAGGGAGAACTCCTACAATGAGCAGTTCTTC. Its protein product is CATERENSYNEQFF.

This clone was counted once. The V and J genes are TRBV11-2 and TRBJ2-3; 7 nucleotides line up with TRBD2. The CDR3 runs to 15 residues. Trimming cost V 5 bases and J 3 bases; bases outside gene matches: 8. CDR1 is SGHAT, CDR2 FQNNGV, per germline. CDR3 residues: CASSLAGLGTDTQYF. DNA for the CDR3: TGTGCCAGCAGCCTTGCCGGACTAGGAACAGATACGCAGTATTTT.

This clone was seen only once. V and J are TRBV27 and TRBJ2-2; 9 nucleotides agree with TRBD2. In germline, CDR1 is MNHEY, CDR2 SMNVEV (reference sequence). The CDR3 extends over 15 amino acids. V shed 8 bases and J 4 bases; nucleotides not matched to a gene: 8. The CDR3 DNA reads as TGTGCCAGCCATAAGGCGGGGGGGGTCACCGGGGAGCTGTTTTTT. Translating it yields CASHKAGGVTGELFF.

The genes are TRBV5-6 and TRBJ1-5; 7 bases line up with TRBD1. The CDR3 spans 16 residues. CDR1 SGHDT and CDR2 YYEEEE come from the germline V gene. Losses at the gene ends were 2 bases for V and 4 bases for J; bases not matched to a gene: 9. CDR3 amino acids: CASSFWVGQTNQPQHF. DNA for the CDR3: TGTGCCAGCAGCTTCTGGGTGGGACAGACAAATCAGCCCCAGCATTTT.

This clone has a single count. The chain joins TRBV30 to TRBJ1-5; 7 bases match TRBD1. V lost 4 bases, J lost 3 bases, and 12 bases stayed unmatched. The CDR3 spans 16 residues. Germline-derived CDR1 and CDR2 are GTSNPN and SVGIG (reference sequence). The CDR3 loop is CAWTAPDRANNQPQHF. The CDR3 nucleotides are TGTGCCTGGACCGCCCCCGACAGGGCAAACAATCAGCCCCAGCATTTT.

The chain combines TRBV9 with TRBJ1-3, with unresolved D. Germline V gives CDR1 SGDLS, CDR2 YYNGEE. The V end was cut by 0 bases, the J end by 0 bases, with 7 bases between. The CDR3 spans 15 residues. CDR3 DNA: TGTGCCAGCAGCGTAGCCATCGGCTCTGGAAACACCATATATTTT. It translates to CASSVAIGSGNTIYF.

This chain links TRBV6-5 with TRBJ2-7; a weak D match, TRBD1 (6 bases). CDR3 length: 15 amino acids. Germline V gives CDR1 MNHEY, CDR2 SVGAGI. Trimming removed 7 bases from V and 0 bases from J, with 16 bases in between. CDR3 DNA sequence: TGTGCCAGCACCGAAAGCGCAGGGGCCTCCTACGAGCAGTACTTC. This encodes CASTESAGASYEQYF.

The chain uses TRBV24-1 and TRBJ2-3; tentatively, D is TRBD2 (5 bases). V lost 4 bases and J lost 0, with 10 bases in between. The CDR3 has 15 residues. Germline CDR1 and CDR2: KGHDR and SFDVKD. The CDR3 region is CATSEPSGSTDTQYF. The CDR3 DNA sequence: TGTGCCACCAGTGAACCCAGCGGTAGCACAGATACGCAGTATTTT.

The chain uses TRBV5-6 and TRBJ1-2, with 7 positions matching TRBD1. Germline loops: CDR1 SGHDT, CDR2 YYEEEE. V lost 3 bases and J lost 8; bases outside the gene matches: 10. The CDR3 contains 14 residues. This chain's CDR3 is CASSWNQGVYGYTF. The CDR3 coding sequence is TGTGCCAGCAGCTGGAATCAGGGGGTTTACGGCTACACCTTC.